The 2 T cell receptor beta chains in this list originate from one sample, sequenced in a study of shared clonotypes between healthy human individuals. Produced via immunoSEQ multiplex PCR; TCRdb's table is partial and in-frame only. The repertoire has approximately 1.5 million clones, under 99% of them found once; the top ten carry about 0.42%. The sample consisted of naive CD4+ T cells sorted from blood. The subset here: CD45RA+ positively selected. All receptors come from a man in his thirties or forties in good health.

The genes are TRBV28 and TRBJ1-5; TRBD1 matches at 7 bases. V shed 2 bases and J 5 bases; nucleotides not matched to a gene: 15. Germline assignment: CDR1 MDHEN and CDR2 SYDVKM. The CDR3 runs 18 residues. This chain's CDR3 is CASSLESGQGGRYQPQHF. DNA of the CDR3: TGTGCCAGCAGTTTAGAGAGTGGCCAGGGGGGACGGTATCAGCCCCAGCATTTT.

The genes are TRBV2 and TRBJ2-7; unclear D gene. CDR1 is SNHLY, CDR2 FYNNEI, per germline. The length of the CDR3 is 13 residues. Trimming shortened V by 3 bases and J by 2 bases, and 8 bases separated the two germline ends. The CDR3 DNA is TGTGCCAGCAGTGATGGCACGACCTACGAGCAGTACTTC. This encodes CASSDGTTYEQYF. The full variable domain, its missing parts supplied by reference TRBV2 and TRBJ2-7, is EPEVTQTPSHQVTQMGQEVILRCVPISNHLYFYWYRQILGQKVEFLVSFYNNEISEKSEIFDDQFSVERPDGSNFTLKIRSTKLEDSAMYFCASSDGTTYEQYFGPGTRLTVT.